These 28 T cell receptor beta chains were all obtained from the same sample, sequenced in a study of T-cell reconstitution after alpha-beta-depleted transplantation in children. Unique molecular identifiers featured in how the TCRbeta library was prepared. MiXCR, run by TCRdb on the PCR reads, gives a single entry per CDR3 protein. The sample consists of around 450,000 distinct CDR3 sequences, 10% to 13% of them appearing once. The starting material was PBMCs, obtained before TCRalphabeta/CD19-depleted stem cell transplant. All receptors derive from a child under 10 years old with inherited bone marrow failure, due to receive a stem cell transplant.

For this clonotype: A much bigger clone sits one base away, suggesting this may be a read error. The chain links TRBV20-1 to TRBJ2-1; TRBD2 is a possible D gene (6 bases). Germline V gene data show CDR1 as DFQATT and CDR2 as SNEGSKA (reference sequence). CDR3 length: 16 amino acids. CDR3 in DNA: TGCAGTGCTAGAGACTCGCTAGGGAATAGCGGCAATGAGCTGTTCTTC. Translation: CSARDSLGNSGNELFF.

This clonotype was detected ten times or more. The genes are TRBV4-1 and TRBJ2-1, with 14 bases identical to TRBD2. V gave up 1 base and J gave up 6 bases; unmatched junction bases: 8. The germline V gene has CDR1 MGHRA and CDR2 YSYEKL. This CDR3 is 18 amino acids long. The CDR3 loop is CASSQGLAGGPSGNEQFF. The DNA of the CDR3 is TGCGCCAGCAGCCAAGGACTAGCGGGAGGGCCCTCCGGCAATGAGCAGTTCTTC.

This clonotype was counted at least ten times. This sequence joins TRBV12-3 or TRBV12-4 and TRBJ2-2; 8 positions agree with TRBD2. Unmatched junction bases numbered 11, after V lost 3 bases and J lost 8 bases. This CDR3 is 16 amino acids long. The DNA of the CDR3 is TGTGCCAGCAGTTTCGGCAATCTAGCGGGTTGGGGGGAGCTGTTTTTT. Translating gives CASSFGNLAGWGELFF.

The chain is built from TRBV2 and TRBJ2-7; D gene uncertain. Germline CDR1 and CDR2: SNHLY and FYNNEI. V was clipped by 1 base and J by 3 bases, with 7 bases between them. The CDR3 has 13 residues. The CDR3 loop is CASSEGVNYEQYF. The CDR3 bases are TGTGCCAGCAGTGAAGGGGTGAACTACGAGCAGTACTTC. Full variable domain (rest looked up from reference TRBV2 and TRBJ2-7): EPEVTQTPSHQVTQMGQEVILRCVPISNHLYFYWYRQILGQKVEFLVSFYNNEISEKSEIFDDQFSVERPDGSNFTLKIRSTKLEDSAMYFCASSEGVNYEQYFGPGTRLTVT.

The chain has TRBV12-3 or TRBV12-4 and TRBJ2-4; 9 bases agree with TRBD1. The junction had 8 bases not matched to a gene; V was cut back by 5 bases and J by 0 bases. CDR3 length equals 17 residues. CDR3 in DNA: TGTGCCAGCAGTCCGGGGACAGGGATTCTAGCCAAAAACATTCAGTACTTC. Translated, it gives CASSPGTGILAKNIQYF.

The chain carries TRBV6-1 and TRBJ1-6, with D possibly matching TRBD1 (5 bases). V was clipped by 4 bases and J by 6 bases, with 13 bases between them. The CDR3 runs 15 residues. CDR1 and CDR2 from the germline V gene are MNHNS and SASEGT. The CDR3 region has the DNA TGTGCCAGCAGTGCCCGAGGGGATGTTAATTCACCCCTCCACTTT. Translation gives CASSARGDVNSPLHF.

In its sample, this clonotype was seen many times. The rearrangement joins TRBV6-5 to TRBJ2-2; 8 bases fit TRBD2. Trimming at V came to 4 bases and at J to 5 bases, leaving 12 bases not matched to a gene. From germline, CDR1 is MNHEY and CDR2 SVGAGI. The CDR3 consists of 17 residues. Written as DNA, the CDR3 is TGTGCCAGCAGTTCCCCCGCAGCGGGAGTTCTTACCGGGGAGCTGTTTTTT. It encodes CASSSPAAGVLTGELFF.

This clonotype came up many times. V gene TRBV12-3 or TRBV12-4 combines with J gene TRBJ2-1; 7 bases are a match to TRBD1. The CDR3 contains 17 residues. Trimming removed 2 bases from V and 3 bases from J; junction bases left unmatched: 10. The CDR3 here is CASSLNRGSLIYNEQFF. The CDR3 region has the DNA TGTGCCAGCAGTTTAAACAGGGGCTCCCTAATCTACAATGAGCAGTTCTTC.

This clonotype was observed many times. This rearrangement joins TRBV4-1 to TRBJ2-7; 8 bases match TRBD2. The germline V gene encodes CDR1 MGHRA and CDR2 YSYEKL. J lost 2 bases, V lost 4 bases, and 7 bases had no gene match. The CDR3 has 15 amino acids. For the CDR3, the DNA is TGCGCCAGCAGCCGAACCGGGAGGGCCACCTACGAGCAGTACTTC. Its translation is CASSRTGRATYEQYF.

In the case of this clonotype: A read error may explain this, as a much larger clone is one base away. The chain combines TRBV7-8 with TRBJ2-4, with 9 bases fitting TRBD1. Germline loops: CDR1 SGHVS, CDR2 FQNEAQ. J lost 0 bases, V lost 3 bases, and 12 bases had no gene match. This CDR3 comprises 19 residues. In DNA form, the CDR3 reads TGTGCCAGCAGCTTCGGTTTAGCGGACAGGGGTTTAGCCAAAAACATTCAGTACTTC. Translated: CASSFGLADRGLAKNIQYF.

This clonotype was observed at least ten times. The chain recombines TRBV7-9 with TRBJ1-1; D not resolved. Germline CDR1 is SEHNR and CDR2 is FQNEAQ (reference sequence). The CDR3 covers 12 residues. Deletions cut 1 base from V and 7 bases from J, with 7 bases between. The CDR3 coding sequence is TGTGCCAGCAGCTTAGTAGGAGGTGAAGCTTTCTTT. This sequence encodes CASSLVGGEAFF.

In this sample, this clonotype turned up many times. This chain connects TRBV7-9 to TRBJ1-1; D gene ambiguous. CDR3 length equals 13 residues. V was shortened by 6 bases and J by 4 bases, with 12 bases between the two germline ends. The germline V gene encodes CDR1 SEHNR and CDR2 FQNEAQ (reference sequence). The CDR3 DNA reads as TGTGCCAGCAGGGTAGGTTCCGGCACTGAAGCTTTCTTT. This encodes CASRVGSGTEAFF.

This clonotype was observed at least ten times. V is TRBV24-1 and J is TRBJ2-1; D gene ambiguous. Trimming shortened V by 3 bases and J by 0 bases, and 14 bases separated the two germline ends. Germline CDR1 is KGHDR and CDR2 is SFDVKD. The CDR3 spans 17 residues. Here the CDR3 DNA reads TGTGCCACCAGTGATCCCCGGCCGTACAGCTCCTACAATGAGCAGTTCTTC. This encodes CATSDPRPYSSYNEQFF.

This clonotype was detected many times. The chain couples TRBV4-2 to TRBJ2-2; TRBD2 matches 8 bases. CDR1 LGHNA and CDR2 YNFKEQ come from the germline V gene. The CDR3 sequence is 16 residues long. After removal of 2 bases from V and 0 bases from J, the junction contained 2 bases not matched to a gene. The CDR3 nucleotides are TGTGCCAGCAGCCAATGCGGGAGGTCGAACACCGGGGAGCTGTTTTTT. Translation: CASSQCGRSNTGELFF.

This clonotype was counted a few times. CDR3: CATSDVGGTYEQYF. The CDR3 region has the DNA TGTGCCACCAGTGATGTAGGGGGGACCTACGAGCAGTACTTC. This chain connects TRBV24-1 to TRBJ2-7; D is tentatively TRBD1 or TRBD2 (6 bases each). The CDR3 has 14 amino acids. Germline CDR1 is KGHDR and CDR2 is SFDVKD. Deletions cut 3 bases from V and 2 bases from J, with 10 bases between.

The CDR3 sequence is CAWSGTGTEAFF. The CDR3 bases are TGTGCCTGGAGTGGGACAGGTACGGAAGCTTTCTTT. The chain carries TRBV30 and TRBJ1-1, with TRBD1 identical over 7 bases. Per the germline V gene, CDR1 is GTSNPN and CDR2 is SVGIG (reference sequence). The CDR3 has 12 amino acids. The J segment lost 8 bases and the V segment lost 1 base, leaving 4 bases of the junction unmatched.

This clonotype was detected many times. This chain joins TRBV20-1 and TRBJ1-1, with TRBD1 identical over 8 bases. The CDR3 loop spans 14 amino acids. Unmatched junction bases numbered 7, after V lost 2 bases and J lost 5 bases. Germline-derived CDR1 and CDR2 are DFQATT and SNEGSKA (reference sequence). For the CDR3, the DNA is TGCAGTGCTAGAAACCCGACAGGGGAGACTGAAGCTTTCTTT. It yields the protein CSARNPTGETEAFF.

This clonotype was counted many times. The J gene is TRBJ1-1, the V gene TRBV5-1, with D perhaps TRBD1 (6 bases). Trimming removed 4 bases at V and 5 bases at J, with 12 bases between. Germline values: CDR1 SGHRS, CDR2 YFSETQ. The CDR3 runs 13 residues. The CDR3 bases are TGCGCCAGCAGCCCAACAGGGTGGACTGAAGCTTTCTTT. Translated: CASSPTGWTEAFF.

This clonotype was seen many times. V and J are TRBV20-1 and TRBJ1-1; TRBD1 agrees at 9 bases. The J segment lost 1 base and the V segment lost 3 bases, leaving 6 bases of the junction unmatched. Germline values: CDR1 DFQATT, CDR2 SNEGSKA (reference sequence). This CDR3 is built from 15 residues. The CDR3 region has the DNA TGCAGTGCTAGCCACTGGGGACAGGGGAACACTGAAGCTTTCTTT. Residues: CSASHWGQGNTEAFF.

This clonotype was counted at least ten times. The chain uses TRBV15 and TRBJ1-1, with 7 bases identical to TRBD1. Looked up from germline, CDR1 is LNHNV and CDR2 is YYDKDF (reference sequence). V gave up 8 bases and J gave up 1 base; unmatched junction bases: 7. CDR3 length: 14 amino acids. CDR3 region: CATLQTGANTEAFF. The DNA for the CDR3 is TGTGCCACCTTACAAACAGGGGCGAACACTGAAGCTTTCTTT.

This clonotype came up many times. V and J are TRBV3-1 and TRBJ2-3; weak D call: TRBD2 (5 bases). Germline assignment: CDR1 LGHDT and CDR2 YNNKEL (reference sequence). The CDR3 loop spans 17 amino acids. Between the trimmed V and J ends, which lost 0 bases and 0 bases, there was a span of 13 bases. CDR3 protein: CASSQDVQRPSTDTQYF. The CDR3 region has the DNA TGTGCCAGCAGCCAAGATGTGCAGCGGCCTAGCACAGATACGCAGTATTTT.

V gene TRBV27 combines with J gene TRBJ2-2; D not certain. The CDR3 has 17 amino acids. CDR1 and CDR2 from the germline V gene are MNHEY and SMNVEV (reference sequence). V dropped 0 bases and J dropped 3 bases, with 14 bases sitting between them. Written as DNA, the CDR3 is TGTGCCAGCAGTTTATCCGGGCGCGGATGGGACACCGGGGAGCTGTTTTTT. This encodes CASSLSGRGWDTGELFF.

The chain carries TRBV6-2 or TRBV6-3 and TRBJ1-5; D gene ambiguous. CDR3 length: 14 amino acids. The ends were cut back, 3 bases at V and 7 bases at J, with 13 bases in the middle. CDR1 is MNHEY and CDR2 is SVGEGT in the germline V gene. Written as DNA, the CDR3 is TGTGCCAGCAGTTATCGAGGGCCGCAGCAGCCCCAGCATTTT. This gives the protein CASSYRGPQQPQHF.

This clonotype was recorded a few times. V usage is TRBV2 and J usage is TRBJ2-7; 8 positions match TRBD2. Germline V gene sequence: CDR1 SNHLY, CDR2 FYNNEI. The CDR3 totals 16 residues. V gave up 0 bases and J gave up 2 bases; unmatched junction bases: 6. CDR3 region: CASSEASGTNPYEQYF. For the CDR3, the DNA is TGTGCCAGCAGTGAAGCTAGCGGGACTAACCCCTACGAGCAGTACTTC.

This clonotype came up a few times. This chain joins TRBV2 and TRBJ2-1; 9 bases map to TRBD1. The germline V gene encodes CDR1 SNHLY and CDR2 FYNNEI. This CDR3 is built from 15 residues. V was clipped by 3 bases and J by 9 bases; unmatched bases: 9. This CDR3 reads CASSEGTGRFSEQFF. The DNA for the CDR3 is TGTGCCAGCAGTGAGGGGACAGGGAGATTCAGTGAGCAGTTCTTC.

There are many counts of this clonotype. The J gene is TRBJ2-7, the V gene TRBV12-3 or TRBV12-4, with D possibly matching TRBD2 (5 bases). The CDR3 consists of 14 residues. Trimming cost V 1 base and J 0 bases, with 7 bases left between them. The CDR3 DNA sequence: TGTGCCAGCAGTTTAGGGACTTTCTCCTACGAGCAGTACTTC. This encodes CASSLGTFSYEQYF.

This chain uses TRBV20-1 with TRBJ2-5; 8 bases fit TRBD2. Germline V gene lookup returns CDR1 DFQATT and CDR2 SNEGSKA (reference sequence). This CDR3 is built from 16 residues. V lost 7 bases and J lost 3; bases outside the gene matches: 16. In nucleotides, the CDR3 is TGCAGTGTCGGCAGATTTAGCGGGGCCACCAAAGAGACCCAGTACTTC. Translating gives CSVGRFSGATKETQYF.

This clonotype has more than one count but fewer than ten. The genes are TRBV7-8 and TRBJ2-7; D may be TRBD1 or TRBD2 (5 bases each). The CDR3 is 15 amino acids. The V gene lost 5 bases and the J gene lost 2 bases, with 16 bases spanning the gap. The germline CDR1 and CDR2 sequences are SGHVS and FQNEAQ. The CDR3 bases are TGTGCCAGCAGCCAAACGGGGCTAGGGACCTACGAGCAGTACTTC. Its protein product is CASSQTGLGTYEQYF.